This T cell receptor beta chain was recovered during a study of OX40 agonist ivuxolimab in advanced cancers. TCRdb keeps only in-frame clones here, not all; method: immunoSEQ multiplex PCR. The table includes some 89,000 clones, roughly 80% detected once. V gave up 6 bases and J gave up 4 bases, with 15 bases separating them. The germline CDR1 and CDR2 sequences are MNHNY and SVGAGI (reference sequence). The CDR3 covers 14 residues. J is TRBJ2-5 and V is TRBV6-6, with a weak D call TRBD2 (5 bases). The TCR comes from an adult with an advanced solid tumor such as melanoma, head and neck, liver or kidney cancer. This sample comprised CD4+ or CD8+ T cells sorted from blood, obtained in a trial of the OX40 agonist ivuxolimab. In DNA, the CDR3 is TGTGCCAGCAGCCGCGGGCCGCAGAGAGAGACCCAGTACTTC. Encoded protein: CASSRGPQRETQYF.